This T cell receptor beta chain originates from a study of sequential checkpoint blockade in melanoma. On the study more broadly: After both sequences, patients received maintenance nivolumab.

Treatment denoted: randomized to nivolumab then ipilimumab (arm A) or the reverse (arm B). Sorted cells were live CD3+CD8+, lacking CD19 and CD56, from PBMCs. V lost 1 base to trimming and J lost 0 bases; unmatched junction nucleotides: 10. CDR3 length equals 18 residues. In germline, CDR1 is SGHTA, CDR2 FQGNSA. Libraries were prepared by immunoSEQ multiplex PCR; TCRdb keeps only in-frame clonotypes and omits some of them. The data contain tens of thousands of clones, roughly 88% of them singletons. Sequenced material: CD8+ T cells sorted from blood (inferred from file names), taken from a patient given nivolumab and ipilimumab in sequence. V is TRBV7-2 and J is TRBJ2-5; 8 bases fit TRBD2. The receptor was isolated from a human donor with melanoma. CDR3 DNA sequence: TGTGCCAGCAGCTTAGGATCGGGTCTAGCGGGTTACCAAGAGACCCAGTACTTC. This encodes CASSLGSGLAGYQETQYF.